This T cell receptor beta chain was observed in a study of T cells in Graves' hyperthyroidism and ophthalmopathy. Remarks on this clonotype: The antigen is unknown.

General observations from the study: Ophthalmopathy was separated from stable hyperthyroidism by a 13 V-J model.

Newly diagnosed patients aged 18 to 65 had hyperthyroidism of under 2 months' duration. Clinicians diagnosed patients from clinical symptoms, serum thyroxine and TRAb, thyroid ultrasound and orbital computed tomography. V lost 8 bases, J lost 4 bases, and 7 bases stayed unmatched. This CDR3 is built from 14 residues. Germline-derived CDR1 and CDR2 are SQVTM and ANQGSEA. Researchers amplified the TCR beta CDR3 regions from RNA transcripts. With the HTBI primer set, the TCR CDR3 went through a first round of RT-PCR. TCRdb independently ran MiXCR on the multiplex PCR reads; one entry per CDR3 protein. The table records 300,000 to 400,000 distinct CDR3 sequences, approximately 18% of them present only once.

The TCR was taken from a woman aged 50 to 65 with Graves' hyperthyroidism. What was sequenced was blood. The chain recombines TRBV29-1 with TRBJ2-2; 10 bases fit TRBD1. The CDR3 here is CSTTGGASTGELFF. The CDR3 coding sequence is TGCAGCACGACAGGGGGCGCGAGCACCGGGGAGCTGTTTTTT.